This T cell receptor beta chain was captured in a study of shared clonotypes between healthy human individuals. Regarding the study as a whole: What limited the represented genetic and exposure-history diversity was the small number of donors.

Measured with immunoSEQ multiplex PCR; TCRdb has only the in-frame clones, and not every one. The data hold some 470,000 clones, with less than 80% observed a single time. A note on this clone: The antigen is undetermined.

This TCR derives from a woman aged 40-49 years in good health. Some clones in this sample may be carry-over from other donors' samples. The sequenced material came from PBMCs.

In nucleotides, the CDR3 is TGCGCCAGCAGTGAGATGGGACAAATCAATGAGCAGTTCTTC. Amino acid sequence: CASSEMGQINEQFF. The rearrangement links TRBV10-1 to TRBJ2-1; perhaps TRBD1 as D (6 bases). From germline, CDR1 is WNHNN and CDR2 SYGVQD (reference sequence). The CDR3 is made up of 14 amino acids. Trimming removed 2 bases at V and 6 bases at J, with 11 bases between.